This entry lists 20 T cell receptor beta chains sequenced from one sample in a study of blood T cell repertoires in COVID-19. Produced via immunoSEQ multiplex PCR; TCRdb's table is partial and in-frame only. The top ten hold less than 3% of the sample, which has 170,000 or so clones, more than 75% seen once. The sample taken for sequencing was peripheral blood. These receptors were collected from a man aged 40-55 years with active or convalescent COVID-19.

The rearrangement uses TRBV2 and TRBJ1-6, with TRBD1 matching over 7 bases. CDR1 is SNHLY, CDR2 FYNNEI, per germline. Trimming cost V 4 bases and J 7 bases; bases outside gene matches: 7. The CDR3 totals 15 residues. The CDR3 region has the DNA TGTGCCAGCAGTGTTGATGGGACAGAGAATTCACCCCTCCACTTT. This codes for CASSVDGTENSPLHF.

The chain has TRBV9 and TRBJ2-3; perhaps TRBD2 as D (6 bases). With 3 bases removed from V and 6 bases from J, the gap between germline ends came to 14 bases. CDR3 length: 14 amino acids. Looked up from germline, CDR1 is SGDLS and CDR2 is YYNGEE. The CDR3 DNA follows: TGTGCCAGCAGCGCCAAGGGGAGGCGGGATACGCAGTATTTT. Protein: CASSAKGRRDTQYF.

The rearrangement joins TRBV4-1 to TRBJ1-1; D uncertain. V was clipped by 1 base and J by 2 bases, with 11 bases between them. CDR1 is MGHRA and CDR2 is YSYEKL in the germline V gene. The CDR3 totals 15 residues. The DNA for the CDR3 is TGCGCCAGCAGCCAAGGTTTTTCGGGTAACACTGAAGCTTTCTTT. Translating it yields CASSQGFSGNTEAFF.

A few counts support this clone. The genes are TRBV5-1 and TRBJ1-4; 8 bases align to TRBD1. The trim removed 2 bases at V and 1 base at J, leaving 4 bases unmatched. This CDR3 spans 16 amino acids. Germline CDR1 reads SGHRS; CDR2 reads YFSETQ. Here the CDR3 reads CASSFSQGGTNEKLFF. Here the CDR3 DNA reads TGCGCCAGCAGCTTCTCACAGGGGGGAACTAATGAAAAACTGTTTTTT.

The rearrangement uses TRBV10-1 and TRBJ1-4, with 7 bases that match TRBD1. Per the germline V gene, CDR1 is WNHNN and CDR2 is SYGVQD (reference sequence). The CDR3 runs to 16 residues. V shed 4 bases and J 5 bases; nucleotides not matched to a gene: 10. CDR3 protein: CASSVTGTEENEKLFF. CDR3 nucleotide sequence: TGCGCCAGCAGTGTTACCGGGACAGAAGAAAATGAAAAACTGTTTTTT.

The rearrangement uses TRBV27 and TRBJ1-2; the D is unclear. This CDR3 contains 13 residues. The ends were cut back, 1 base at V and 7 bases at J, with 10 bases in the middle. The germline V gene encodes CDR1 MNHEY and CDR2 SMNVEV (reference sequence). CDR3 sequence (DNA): TGTGCCAGCAGTTTATGGCCAGGCTTTGGCTACACCTTC. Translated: CASSLWPGFGYTF.

In nucleotides, the CDR3 is TGTGCCATCAGTGAAGCGGGGGGGATCTACGAGCAGTACTTC. This encodes CAISEAGGIYEQYF. The J gene is TRBJ2-7, the V gene TRBV10-3; 10 bases agree with TRBD2. The germline V gene has CDR1 ENHRY and CDR2 SYGVKD. There are 14 residues in the CDR3. Germline trimming cut 3 bases from V and 3 bases from J; bases unmatched to any gene: 2.

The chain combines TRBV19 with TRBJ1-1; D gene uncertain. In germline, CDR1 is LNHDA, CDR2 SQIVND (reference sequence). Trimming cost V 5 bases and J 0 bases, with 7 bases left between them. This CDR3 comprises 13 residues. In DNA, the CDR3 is TGTGCCAGTAGTGGGCAGTTGAACACTGAAGCTTTCTTT. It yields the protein CASSGQLNTEAFF.

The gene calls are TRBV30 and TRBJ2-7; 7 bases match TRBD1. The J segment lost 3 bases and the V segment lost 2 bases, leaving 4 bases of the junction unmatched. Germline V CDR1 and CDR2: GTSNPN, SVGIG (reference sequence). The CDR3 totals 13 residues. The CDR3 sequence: CAWSRGPLYEQYF. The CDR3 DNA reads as TGTGCCTGGAGTAGGGGGCCCCTCTACGAGCAGTACTTC.

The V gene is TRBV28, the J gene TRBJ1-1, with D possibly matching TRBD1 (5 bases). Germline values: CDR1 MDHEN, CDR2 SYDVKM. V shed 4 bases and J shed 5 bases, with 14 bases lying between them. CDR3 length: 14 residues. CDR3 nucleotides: TGTGCCAGCAGTTCTCCGTCCCGGGGGACTGAAGCTTTCTTT. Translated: CASSSPSRGTEAFF.

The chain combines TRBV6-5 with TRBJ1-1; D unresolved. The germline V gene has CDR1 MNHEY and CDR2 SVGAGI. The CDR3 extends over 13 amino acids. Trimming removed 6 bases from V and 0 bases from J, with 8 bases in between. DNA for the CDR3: TGTGCCAGCAGAGGAGGGATGAACACTGAAGCTTTCTTT. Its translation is CASRGGMNTEAFF.

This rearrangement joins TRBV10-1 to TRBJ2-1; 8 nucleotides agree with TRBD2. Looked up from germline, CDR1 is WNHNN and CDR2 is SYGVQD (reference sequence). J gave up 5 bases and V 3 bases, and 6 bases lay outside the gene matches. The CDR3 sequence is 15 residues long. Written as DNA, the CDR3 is TGCGCCAGCAGTGATCTAGCGGGTGACCACAATGAGCAGTTCTTC. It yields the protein CASSDLAGDHNEQFF.

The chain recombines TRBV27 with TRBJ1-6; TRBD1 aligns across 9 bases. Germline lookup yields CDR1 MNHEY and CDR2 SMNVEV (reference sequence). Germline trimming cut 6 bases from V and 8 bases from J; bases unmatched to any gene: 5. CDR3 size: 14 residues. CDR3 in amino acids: CASRRDRVDSPLHF. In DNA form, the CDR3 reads TGTGCCAGCAGAAGGGACAGGGTTGATTCACCCCTCCACTTT.

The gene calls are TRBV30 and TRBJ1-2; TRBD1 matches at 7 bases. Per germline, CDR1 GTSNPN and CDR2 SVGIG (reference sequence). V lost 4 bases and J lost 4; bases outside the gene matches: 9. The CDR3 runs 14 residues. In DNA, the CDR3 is TGTGCCTGGACCTCCCTGGGACAGCTCTATGGCTACACCTTC. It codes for CAWTSLGQLYGYTF.

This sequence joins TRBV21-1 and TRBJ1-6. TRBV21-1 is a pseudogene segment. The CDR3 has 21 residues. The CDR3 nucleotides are TGTGCCAGCAGCCCCCGGGGAAAGACACGCCAATCTGACTCCTATAATTCACCCCTCCACTTT. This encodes CASSPRGKTRQSDSYNSPLHF.

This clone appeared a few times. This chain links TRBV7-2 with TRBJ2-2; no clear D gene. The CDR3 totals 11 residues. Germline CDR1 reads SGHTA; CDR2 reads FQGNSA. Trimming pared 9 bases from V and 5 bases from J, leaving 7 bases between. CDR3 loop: CASHWTGELFF. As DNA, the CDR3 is TGTGCCAGTCACTGGACCGGGGAGCTGTTTTTT. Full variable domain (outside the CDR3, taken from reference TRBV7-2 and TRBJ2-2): GAGVSQSPSNKVTEKGKDVELRCDPISGHTALYWYRQSLGQGLEFLIYFQGNSAPDKSGLPSDRFSAERTGGSVSTLTIQRTQQEDSAVYLCASHWTGELFFGEGSRLTVL.

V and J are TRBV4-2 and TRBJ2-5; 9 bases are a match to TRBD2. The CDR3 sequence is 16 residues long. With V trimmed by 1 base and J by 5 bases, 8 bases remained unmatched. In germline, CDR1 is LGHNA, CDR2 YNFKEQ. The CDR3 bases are TGTGCCAGCAGCCAAGGCACCGGCGGGGGGGCGGAGACCCAGTACTTC. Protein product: CASSQGTGGGAETQYF.

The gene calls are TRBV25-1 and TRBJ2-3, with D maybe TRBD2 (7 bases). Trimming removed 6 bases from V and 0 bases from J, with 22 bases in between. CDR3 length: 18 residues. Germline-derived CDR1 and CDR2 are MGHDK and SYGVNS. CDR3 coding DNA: TGTGCCAGCAGCCATCCGACGGCGGGGGCCTCTAGCACAGATACGCAGTATTTT. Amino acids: CASSHPTAGASSTDTQYF.

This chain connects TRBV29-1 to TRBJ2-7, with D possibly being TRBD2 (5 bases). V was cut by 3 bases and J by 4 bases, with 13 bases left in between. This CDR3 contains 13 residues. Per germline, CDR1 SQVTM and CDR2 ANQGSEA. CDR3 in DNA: TGCAGCGTTGAGTCGGAGGAAGAGTACGAGCAGTACTTC. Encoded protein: CSVESEEEYEQYF.

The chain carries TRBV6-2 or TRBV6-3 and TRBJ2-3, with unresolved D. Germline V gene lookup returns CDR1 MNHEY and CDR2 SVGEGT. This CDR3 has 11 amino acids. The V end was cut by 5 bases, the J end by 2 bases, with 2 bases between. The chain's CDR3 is CASSHTDTQYF. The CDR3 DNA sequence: TGTGCCAGCAGTCACACAGATACGCAGTATTTT.